This TCR beta chain was retrieved from a study of blood T cell repertoires in COVID-19. About the research overall: Some COVID-19 samples were acute and others convalescent; all came from the United States, Italy and Spain.

In this sample, this clone turned up a few times. Original processing notes: Amplification with reference gene primers provided the estimates of nucleated cell counts. Repertoires were generated with immunoSEQ multiplex PCR, while TCRdb's copy carries only in-frame clones and drops some. V, J and clone size reflect that table, while D and trimming were determined from the DNA. The sample has tens of thousands of clones; 70% to 80% are singletons. The sequenced sample consisted of peripheral blood. This TCR was recovered from a woman in her 70s with acute or convalescent COVID-19.

CDR3 amino acids: CASTPGETQYF. CDR3 in DNA: TGTGCCAGCACCCCAGGCGAGACCCAGTACTTC. This rearrangement joins TRBV12-3 or TRBV12-4 to TRBJ2-5; D call uncertain. The CDR3 length is 11 residues. The ends were cut back, 7 bases at V and 5 bases at J, with 8 bases in the middle.